This entry is about one T cell receptor (beta chain). The CDR3 spans 13 residues. Trimming stripped 3 bases from V and 7 bases from J, with 12 bases between. Germline values: CDR1 LNHDA, CDR2 SQIVND (reference sequence). The sample originates from a study of tumor-infiltrating lymphocytes in primary liver carcinoma. Constant-region priming of roughly 0.45 ug total RNA yielded TCR beta cDNA. Modified slightly, ARM-PCR produced TCR beta libraries over three nested multiplex PCR rounds. Each of the first two PCR rounds ran 9 to 11 cycles with TRBV1-TRBV30 forward and C-beta reverse primers. TCRdb re-analysed the multiplex PCR reads in MiXCR, keeping a single row per CDR3 protein. The sample carries almost 200,000 distinct CDR3 sequences, 65% recorded once. Out of unsorted whole blood came the blood RNA, and germline DNA was extracted as well.

The source of this sequence is a woman aged 55-75 years with primary liver carcinoma and hepatitis B virus infection. Sequenced: peripheral blood. V usage is TRBV19 and J usage is TRBJ1-2; possible D gene TRBD1, 5 bases. The CDR3 spells CASSMVRESGYTF. In DNA form, the CDR3 reads TGTGCCAGTAGTATGGTCAGGGAAAGTGGCTACACCTTC.